The 21 T cell receptor beta chains reported below all come from one sample, sequenced in a study of blood T cell repertoires in COVID-19. The repertoire was sequenced with immunoSEQ multiplex PCR; TCRdb's copy has only in-frame clones and lacks some. The table has under 200,000 clones, approximately 88% seen once. Sequenced sample: peripheral blood. Receptor source: a woman aged 55 to 70 who had recovered from COVID-19.

This chain joins TRBV27 and TRBJ1-6, with D possibly TRBD1 on 6 matching bases. The CDR3 loop spans 15 amino acids. Between the trimmed V and J ends, which lost 9 bases and 0 bases, there was a span of 12 bases. The germline V gene encodes CDR1 MNHEY and CDR2 SMNVEV (reference sequence). CDR3 loop: CARDRSSSYNSPLHF. The CDR3 DNA reads TGTGCCAGGGACAGAAGTAGCTCCTATAATTCACCCCTCCACTTT.

This clone appeared once. V and J are TRBV27 and TRBJ2-4; TRBD2 aligns across 11 bases. V shed 4 bases and J 9 bases; nucleotides not matched to a gene: 14. From germline, CDR1 is MNHEY and CDR2 SMNVEV (reference sequence). CDR3 length equals 17 residues. The chain's CDR3 is CASSSRDSGGARGIQYF. The CDR3 DNA reads TGTGCCAGCAGTTCTCGGGATAGCGGGGGGGCCCGGGGCATTCAGTACTTC.

The V gene is TRBV6-2 or TRBV6-3, the J gene TRBJ1-5; D is perhaps TRBD1 (5 bases). The V and J ends lost 5 bases and 0 bases respectively, with 17 bases between them. Germline CDR1 and CDR2: MNHEY and SVGEGT. This CDR3 has 17 amino acids. The CDR3 bases are TGTGCCAGCAGTGACCGGGACTCTAAGAATAGCAATCAGCCCCAGCATTTT. Translating it yields CASSDRDSKNSNQPQHF.

The V call is TRBV7-3, the J call TRBJ1-1; 7 bases are a match to TRBD1. V shed 5 bases, J shed 1 base, and the junction held 4 bases outside the gene matches. Germline CDR1 SGHTA, CDR2 FQGTGA. This CDR3 spans 14 amino acids. The CDR3 DNA sequence: TGTGCCAGCAGCGTGACAGGGAGGAACACTGAAGCTTTCTTT. It codes for CASSVTGRNTEAFF.

The chain carries TRBV19 and TRBJ1-2; D might be TRBD1 (5 bases). The CDR3 runs 15 residues. Germline loops: CDR1 LNHDA, CDR2 SQIVND (reference sequence). Between the trimmed V and J ends, which lost 5 bases and 0 bases, there was a span of 13 bases. As DNA, the CDR3 is TGTGCCAGTAGTCTCCGGACAAGCCCTAACTATGGCTACACCTTC. Encoded protein: CASSLRTSPNYGYTF.

The CDR3 sequence is CASSDGQAETQYF. The CDR3 nucleotides are TGTGCCAGCAGTGACGGACAGGCAGAGACCCAGTACTTC. The chain joins TRBV2 to TRBJ2-5; TRBD1 matches at 7 bases. Germline CDR1 reads SNHLY; CDR2 reads FYNNEI. There are 13 residues in the CDR3. After removal of 3 bases from V and 4 bases from J, the junction contained 2 bases not matched to a gene.

This sequence joins TRBV5-1 and TRBJ1-6, with a tentative D call TRBD1 (5 bases). CDR1 is SGHRS, CDR2 YFSETQ, per germline. The CDR3 is 16 residues long. Trimming stripped 5 bases from V and 2 bases from J, with 14 bases between. The CDR3 nucleotides read TGCGCCAGCAGGGAGGGGTCAACCCCCTATAATTCACCCCTCCACTTT. This encodes CASREGSTPYNSPLHF.

This chain links TRBV30 with TRBJ2-1; TRBD2 might be the D (5 bases). Germline V gives CDR1 GTSNPN, CDR2 SVGIG (reference sequence). Trimming removed 7 bases at V and 0 bases at J, with 13 bases between. The CDR3 is 14 amino acids. The CDR3 DNA reads as TGTGCCTTGGACTCTGGGGTCTCCTACAATGAGCAGTTCTTC. Translation gives CALDSGVSYNEQFF.

The V gene is TRBV9, the J gene TRBJ2-1, with TRBD2 matching over 9 bases. The CDR3 totals 14 residues. V lost 3 bases and J lost 13; bases outside the gene matches: 11. The V gene's germline CDR1 is SGDLS and CDR2 YYNGEE. CDR3 sequence reads: CASSGFSGSVPQFF. CDR3 DNA sequence: TGTGCCAGCAGCGGATTTAGCGGGAGCGTTCCCCAGTTCTTC.

This clone was counted only a few times. V usage is TRBV5-4 and J usage is TRBJ2-2; perhaps TRBD2 as D (5 bases). Trimming took off 3 bases at V and 1 base at J, with 7 bases between the two ends. CDR3 length: 14 residues. CDR1 SGHNT and CDR2 YYREEE come from the germline V gene (reference sequence). The CDR3: CASSWTENTGELFF. The CDR3 nucleotides read TGTGCCAGCAGCTGGACTGAGAACACCGGGGAGCTGTTTTTT. Using reference TRBV5-4 and TRBJ2-2 for the parts outside the CDR3, the full variable domain is ETGVTQSPTHLIKTRGQQVTLRCSSQSGHNTVSWYQQALGQGPQFIFQYYREEENGRGNFPPRFSGLQFPNYSSELNVNALELDDSALYLCASSWTENTGELFFGEGSRLTVL.

The chain combines TRBV3-1 (or the pseudogene TRBV3-2) with TRBJ2-2, with TRBD1 matching 7 bases. Germline values: CDR1 LGHDT, CDR2 YNNKEL (reference sequence). J lost 1 base, V lost 4 bases, and 6 bases had no gene match. The CDR3 has 16 residues. CDR3: CASSRDSSWNTGELFF. The CDR3, as DNA: TGTGCCAGCAGCCGGGACAGCTCTTGGAACACCGGGGAGCTGTTTTTT.

The rearrangement links TRBV5-3 to TRBJ1-4; the match to TRBD1 covers 9 bases. TRBV5-3 is an ORF, and what it does is uncertain. Trimming at V came to 4 bases and at J to 8 bases, leaving 9 bases not matched to a gene. CDR3 length: 15 amino acids. In nucleotides, the CDR3 is TGTGCCAGAAGCAAACGGGACAGGGATGGCGAAAAACTGTTTTTT. Protein: CARSKRDRDGEKLFF.

The chain is built from TRBV5-4 and TRBJ2-7; 9 nucleotides agree with TRBD2. CDR3 length: 16 amino acids. Germline CDR1 and CDR2: SGHNT and YYREEE (reference sequence). Trimming removed 0 bases from V and 5 bases from J; junction bases left unmatched: 9. The CDR3 loop is CASSLGYQRGVNEQYF. As DNA, the CDR3 is TGTGCCAGCAGCTTGGGGTACCAGCGGGGGGTGAACGAGCAGTACTTC.

The chain recombines TRBV29-1 with TRBJ1-1; 12 bases match TRBD1. The V and J ends lost 6 bases and 4 bases, in that order; junction bases with no gene match: 12. Germline CDR1 SQVTM, CDR2 ANQGSEA. The CDR3 contains 16 residues. The chain's CDR3 is CSVQGQGAPLGTEAFF. CDR3 DNA: TGCAGCGTCCAGGGACAGGGGGCCCCTTTGGGCACTGAAGCTTTCTTT.

This chain joins TRBV18 and TRBJ2-5, with 7 bases matching TRBD2. The junction had 6 bases not matched to a gene; V was cut back by 6 bases and J by 2 bases. The CDR3 spans 14 residues. Per the germline V gene, CDR1 is KGHSH and CDR2 is LQKENI. In DNA, the CDR3 is TGTGCCAGCTCGCGCGGGGGTCCTCAAGAGACCCAGTACTTC. Amino acids: CASSRGGPQETQYF.

The chain combines TRBV6-5 with TRBJ2-2, with TRBD1 as a possible D gene (5 bases). The V and J ends lost 0 bases and 0 bases respectively, with 8 bases between them. The germline gives CDR1 MNHEY, CDR2 SVGAGI. This CDR3 spans 16 amino acids. CDR3 DNA sequence: TGTGCCAGCAGTTACTCACTGGGGCCGAACACCGGGGAGCTGTTTTTT. Translated, it gives CASSYSLGPNTGELFF.

The chain joins TRBV5-1 to TRBJ2-5; 7 bases map to TRBD1. The CDR3 contains 14 residues. V shed 1 base, J shed 2 bases, and the junction held 2 bases outside the gene matches. The germline CDR1 and CDR2 sequences are SGHRS and YFSETQ. CDR3 DNA: TGCGCCAGCAGCTTGTGGGACAGTCAAGAGACCCAGTACTTC. Encoded protein: CASSLWDSQETQYF.

The chain recombines TRBV2 with TRBJ1-4, with a weak D call TRBD1 (6 bases). The ends were cut back, 6 bases at V and 4 bases at J, with 21 bases in the middle. The CDR3 spans 17 residues. Germline V gene sequence: CDR1 SNHLY, CDR2 FYNNEI. The CDR3 nucleotides read TGTGCCAGCAGCCCCACACCGCTACAGGGAATTAATGAAAAACTGTTTTTT. As protein: CASSPTPLQGINEKLFF.

J is TRBJ1-5 and V is TRBV6-4; D ambiguous. The CDR3 runs to 15 residues. Per the germline V gene, CDR1 is MRHNA and CDR2 is SNTAGT. Trimming stripped 11 bases from V and 0 bases from J, with 17 bases between. Here the CDR3 reads CASRRESYSNQPQHF. In nucleotides, the CDR3 is TGTGCCTCCAGAAGGGAGAGCTATAGCAATCAGCCCCAGCATTTT.

The rearrangement uses TRBV2 and TRBJ2-6; D gene ambiguous. The CDR3 is 15 amino acids. Trimming pared 7 bases from V and 4 bases from J, leaving 14 bases between. Germline V gene sequence: CDR1 SNHLY, CDR2 FYNNEI. The CDR3 DNA reads as TGTGCCAGCAAATCGCAGGTCTTGGGGGCCAACGTCCTGACTTTC. Protein sequence: CASKSQVLGANVLTF. The full variable domain, completed using reference TRBV2 and TRBJ2-6, is EPEVTQTPSHQVTQMGQEVILRCVPISNHLYFYWYRQILGQKVEFLVSFYNNEISEKSEIFDDQFSVERPDGSNFTLKIRSTKLEDSAMYFCASKSQVLGANVLTFGAGSRLTVL.

This clone was seen only once. The V call is TRBV24-1, the J call TRBJ1-2; D perhaps matches TRBD1 (6 bases). CDR3 length equals 16 residues. V was trimmed by 4 bases and J by 2 bases, leaving 16 bases between them. In germline, CDR1 is KGHDR, CDR2 SFDVKD. CDR3 sequence: CATSDSRRGGNYGYTF. Here the CDR3 DNA reads TGTGCCACCAGTGACTCTCGGAGGGGGGGAAACTATGGCTACACCTTC.